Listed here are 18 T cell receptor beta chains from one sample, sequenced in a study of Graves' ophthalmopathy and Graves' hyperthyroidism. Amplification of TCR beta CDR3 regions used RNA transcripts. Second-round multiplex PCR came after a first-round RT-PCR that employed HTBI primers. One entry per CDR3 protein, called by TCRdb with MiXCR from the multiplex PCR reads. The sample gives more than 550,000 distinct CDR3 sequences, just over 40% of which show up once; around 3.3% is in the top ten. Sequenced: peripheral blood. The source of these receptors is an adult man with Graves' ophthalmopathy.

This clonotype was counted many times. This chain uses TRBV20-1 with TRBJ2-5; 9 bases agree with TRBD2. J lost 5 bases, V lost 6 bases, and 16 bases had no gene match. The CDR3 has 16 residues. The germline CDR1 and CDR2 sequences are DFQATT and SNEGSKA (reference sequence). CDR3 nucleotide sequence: TGCAGTGCCGCCCTGGCGAATAGCGGGAGAATGGAGACCCAGTACTTC. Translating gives CSAALANSGRMETQYF.

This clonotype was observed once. DNA of the CDR3: TGTGCCAGCAGTCACCGGGACAGGGGTCAAGAGACCCAGTACTTC. It yields the protein CASSHRDRGQETQYF. The chain joins TRBV2 to TRBJ2-5; 10 positions agree with TRBD1. The germline V gene has CDR1 SNHLY and CDR2 FYNNEI. The CDR3 runs 15 residues. V lost 5 bases to trimming and J lost 2 bases; unmatched junction nucleotides: 5.

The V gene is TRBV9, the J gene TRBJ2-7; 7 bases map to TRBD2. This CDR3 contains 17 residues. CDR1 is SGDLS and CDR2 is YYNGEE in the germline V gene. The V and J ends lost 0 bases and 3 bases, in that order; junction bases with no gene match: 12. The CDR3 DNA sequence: TGTGCCAGCAGCGTAGGGTCCAGCGGGGCCCCCTTCTACGAGCAGTACTTC. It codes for CASSVGSSGAPFYEQYF.

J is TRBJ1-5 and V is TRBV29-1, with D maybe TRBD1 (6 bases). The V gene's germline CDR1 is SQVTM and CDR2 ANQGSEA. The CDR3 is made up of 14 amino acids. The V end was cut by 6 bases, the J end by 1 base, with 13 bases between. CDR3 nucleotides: TGCAGCGTGAGGGGCGGACAGAGCAATCAGCCCCAGCATTTT. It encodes CSVRGGQSNQPQHF.

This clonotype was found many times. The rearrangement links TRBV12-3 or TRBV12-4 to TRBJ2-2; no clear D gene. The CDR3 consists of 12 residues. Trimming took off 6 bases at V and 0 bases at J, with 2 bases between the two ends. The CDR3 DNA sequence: TGTGCCAGCAGGTCGAACACCGGGGAGCTGTTTTTT. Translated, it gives CASRSNTGELFF.

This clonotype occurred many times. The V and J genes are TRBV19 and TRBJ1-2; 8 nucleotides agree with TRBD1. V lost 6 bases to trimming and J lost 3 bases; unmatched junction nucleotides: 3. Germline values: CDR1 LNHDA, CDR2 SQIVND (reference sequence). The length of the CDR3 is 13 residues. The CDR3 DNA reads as TGTGCCAGTAGCGAGACAGGGGACTATGGCTACACCTTC. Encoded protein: CASSETGDYGYTF.

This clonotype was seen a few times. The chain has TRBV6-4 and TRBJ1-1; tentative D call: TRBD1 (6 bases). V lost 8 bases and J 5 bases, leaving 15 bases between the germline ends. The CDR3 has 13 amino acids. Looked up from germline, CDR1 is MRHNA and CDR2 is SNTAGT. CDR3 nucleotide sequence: TGTGCCAGCTACCCCCAGGGGCAGACTGAAGCTTTCTTT. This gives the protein CASYPQGQTEAFF.

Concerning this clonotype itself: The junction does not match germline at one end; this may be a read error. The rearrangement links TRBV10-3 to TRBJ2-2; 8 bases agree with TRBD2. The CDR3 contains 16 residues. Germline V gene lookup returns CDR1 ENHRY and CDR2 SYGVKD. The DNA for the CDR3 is TGTGCCAGCAGTCAAGGACTAGCTTCGTTCACCGGGGAGCTGTTTTTT. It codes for CASSQGLASFTGELFF.

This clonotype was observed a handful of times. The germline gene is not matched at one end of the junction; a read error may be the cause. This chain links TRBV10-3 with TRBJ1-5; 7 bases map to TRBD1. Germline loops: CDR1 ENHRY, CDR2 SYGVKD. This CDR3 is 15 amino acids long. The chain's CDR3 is CASSYTGVGNQPQHF. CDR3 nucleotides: TGTGCCAGCAGTTACACAGGGGTGGGCAATCAGCCCCAGCATTTT.

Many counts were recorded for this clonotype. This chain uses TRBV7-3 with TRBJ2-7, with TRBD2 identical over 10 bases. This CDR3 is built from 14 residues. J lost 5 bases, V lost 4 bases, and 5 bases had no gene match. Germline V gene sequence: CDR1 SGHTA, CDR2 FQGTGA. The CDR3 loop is CASSSSGSLNEQYF. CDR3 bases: TGTGCCAGCAGCTCTAGCGGGAGTCTAAACGAGCAGTACTTC.

The CDR3 loop is CASSYKGGNQPLHF. The CDR3 DNA reads as TGTGCCAGCAGCTACAAGGGGGGCAATCAGCCCCTCCACTTT. The chain is built from TRBV7-2 and TRBJ1-6, with D possibly matching TRBD1 (6 bases). Germline V gene lookup returns CDR1 SGHTA and CDR2 FQGNSA. Between the trimmed V and J ends, which lost 4 bases and 13 bases, there was a span of 17 bases. CDR3 length: 14 amino acids.

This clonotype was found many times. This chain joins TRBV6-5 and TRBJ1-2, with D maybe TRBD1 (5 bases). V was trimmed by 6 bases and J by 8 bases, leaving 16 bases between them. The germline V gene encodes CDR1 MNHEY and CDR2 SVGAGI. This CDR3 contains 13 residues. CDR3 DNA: TGTGCCAGCAGAGGCACGGGGGTAAGGGGCTACACCTTC. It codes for CASRGTGVRGYTF.

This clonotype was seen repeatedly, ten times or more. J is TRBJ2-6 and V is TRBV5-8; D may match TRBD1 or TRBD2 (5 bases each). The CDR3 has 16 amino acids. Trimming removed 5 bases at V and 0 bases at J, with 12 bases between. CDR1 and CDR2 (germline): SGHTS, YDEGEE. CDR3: CASRFRGSSGANVLTF. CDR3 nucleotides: TGTGCCAGCAGGTTCCGGGGCTCCTCTGGGGCCAACGTCCTGACTTTC.

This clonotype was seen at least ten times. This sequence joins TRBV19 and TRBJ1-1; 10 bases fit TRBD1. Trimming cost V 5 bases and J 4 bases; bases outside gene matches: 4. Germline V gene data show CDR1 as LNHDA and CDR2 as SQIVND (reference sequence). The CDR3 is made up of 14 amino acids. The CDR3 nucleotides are TGTGCCAGTAGTCGACAGGGGGCGGTCACTGAAGCTTTCTTT. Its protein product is CASSRQGAVTEAFF.

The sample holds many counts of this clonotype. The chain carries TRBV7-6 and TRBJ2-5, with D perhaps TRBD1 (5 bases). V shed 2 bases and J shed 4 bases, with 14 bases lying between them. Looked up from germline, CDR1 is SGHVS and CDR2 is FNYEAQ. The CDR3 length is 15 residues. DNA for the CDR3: TGTGCCAGCAGCTTAATAACAGGATCGTCAGAGACCCAGTACTTC. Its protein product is CASSLITGSSETQYF.

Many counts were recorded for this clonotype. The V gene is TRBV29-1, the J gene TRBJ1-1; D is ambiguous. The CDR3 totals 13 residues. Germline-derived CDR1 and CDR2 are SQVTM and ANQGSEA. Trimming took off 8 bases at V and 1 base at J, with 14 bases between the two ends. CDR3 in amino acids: CSCLEGGNTEAFF. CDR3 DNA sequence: TGCAGCTGCCTGGAGGGAGGGAACACTGAAGCTTTCTTT.

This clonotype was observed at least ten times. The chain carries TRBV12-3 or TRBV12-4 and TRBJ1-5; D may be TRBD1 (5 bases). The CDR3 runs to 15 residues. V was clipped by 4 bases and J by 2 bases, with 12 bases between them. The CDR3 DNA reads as TGTGCCAGCAGTTCCTACAGGATCGGCAATCAGCCCCAGCATTTT. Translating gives CASSSYRIGNQPQHF.

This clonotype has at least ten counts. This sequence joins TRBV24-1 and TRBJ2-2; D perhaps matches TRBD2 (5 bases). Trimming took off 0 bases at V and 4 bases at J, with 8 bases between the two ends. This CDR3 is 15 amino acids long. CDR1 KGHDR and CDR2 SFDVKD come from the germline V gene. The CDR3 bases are TGTGCCACCAGTGATTTGCAAGGGAGCACCGGGGAGCTGTTTTTT. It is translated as CATSDLQGSTGELFF.